This record covers a single T cell receptor beta chain. Its antigen is not identified. No patient escaped relapse after autologous stem cell transplantation, and brentuximab vedotin exposure varied. This specimen belongs to a study of PD-1 blockade in classical Hodgkin lymphoma. Study-level points and caveats: Nivolumab initiated under 1 year post-ASCT led to patient exclusion.

Using immunoSEQ multiplex PCR, the repertoire was profiled, and TCRdb retains in-frame clones only, with some absent. The data contain 50,000 or so clones, about two thirds of them singletons. The clonotype originates from a human donor with classical Hodgkin lymphoma. The material was peripheral blood mononuclear cells (PBMCs), obtained before the second cycle of nivolumab.

CDR3 sequence: CSVTEQGNVPGELFF. The CDR3 region has the DNA TGCAGCGTGACTGAACAGGGGAATGTCCCCGGGGAGCTGTTTTTT. The rearrangement uses TRBV29-1 and TRBJ2-2, with 7 bases identical to TRBD1. The CDR3 covers 15 residues. Germline values: CDR1 SQVTM, CDR2 ANQGSEA. With V trimmed by 6 bases and J by 6 bases, 13 bases remained unmatched.